The 21 T cell receptor beta chains below all came from one sample that was sequenced in a study of cytomegalovirus exposure and HLA in healthy donors. The PCR employed 60 Vbeta primers together with 13 Jbeta primers. Using immunoSEQ multiplex PCR, the repertoire was profiled, and TCRdb retains in-frame clones only, with some absent. The sample has 150,000 to 200,000 clones, around two thirds seen once. The sample consisted of PBMCs. These receptors came from a man aged 40-55 years in good health and CMV-seronegative.

The V call is TRBV7-2, the J call TRBJ2-1, with D unresolved. This CDR3 spans 15 amino acids. Trimming cost V 2 bases and J 4 bases, with 12 bases left between them. Germline V gene sequence: CDR1 SGHTA, CDR2 FQGNSA. CDR3 coding DNA: TGTGCCAGCAGCTTAAATGGCGGAACTTACAATGAGCAGTTCTTC. Translation: CASSLNGGTYNEQFF.

The chain employs TRBV5-1 and TRBJ2-1; 9 nucleotides align to TRBD1. V gave up 1 base and J gave up 9 bases; unmatched junction bases: 5. Germline-derived CDR1 and CDR2 are SGHRS and YFSETQ. The CDR3 spans 14 residues. Here the CDR3 reads CASSLQGQGVEQFF. In DNA, the CDR3 is TGCGCCAGCAGCTTGCAGGGACAGGGCGTTGAGCAGTTCTTC.

The chain carries TRBV12-5 and TRBJ2-7; possible D gene TRBD2, 5 bases. The CDR3 is made up of 11 amino acids. Germline V gene sequence: CDR1 LGHNT, CDR2 FRNRAP. V was shortened by 6 bases and J by 7 bases, with 10 bases between the two germline ends. The CDR3 spells CASGHPGEQYF. The CDR3 bases are TGTGCTAGTGGCCACCCGGGGGAGCAGTACTTC.

As regards this clone: The same CDR3 arises from other DNA sequences in this sample as well. The rearrangement uses TRBV30 and TRBJ2-5, with no clear D. The CDR3 loop spans 12 amino acids. Germline CDR1 is GTSNPN and CDR2 is SVGIG (reference sequence). Trimming pared 0 bases from V and 3 bases from J, leaving 5 bases between. In DNA form, the CDR3 reads TGTGCCTGGAGTGTAGCCAAAGAGACCCAGTACTTC. Its protein is CAWSVAKETQYF.

The chain links TRBV6-5 to TRBJ2-1; possible D gene TRBD2, 6 bases. Per germline, CDR1 MNHEY and CDR2 SVGAGI. V lost 0 bases, J lost 9 bases, and 12 bases lay in between. CDR3 length: 14 amino acids. CDR3 region: CASSYSRGGTEQFF. CDR3 coding DNA: TGTGCCAGCAGTTACTCGAGGGGCGGGACTGAGCAGTTCTTC.

This clone came up a few times. The chain combines TRBV29-1 with TRBJ2-7, with TRBD1 matching over 7 bases. Germline trimming cut 4 bases from V and 9 bases from J; bases unmatched to any gene: 12. Per the germline V gene, CDR1 is SQVTM and CDR2 is ANQGSEA. The CDR3 is 13 amino acids. The CDR3 loop reads CSVVVGQAGGQYF. CDR3 DNA: TGCAGCGTTGTTGTCGGACAGGCCGGTGGGCAGTACTTC.

V is TRBV4-3 and J is TRBJ1-1, with TRBD1 identical over 10 bases. Germline CDR1 LGHNA, CDR2 YSLEER. V trimming: 0 bases; J trimming: 5 bases; junction bases outside the gene matches: 3. CDR3 size: 15 residues. CDR3 sequence (DNA): TGCGCCAGCAGCCAAGATAGGACAGGGGGAACTGAAGCTTTCTTT. Protein: CASSQDRTGGTEAFF.

With regard to this clone: Other DNA sequences in the same sample also yield this CDR3. CDR3 coding DNA: TGTGCCAGCAGCTTGGAATTAGCTAACACTGAAGCTTTCTTT. Its protein is CASSLELANTEAFF. The chain uses TRBV5-4 and TRBJ1-1, with D uncertain. CDR1 is SGHNT, CDR2 YYREEE, per germline (reference sequence). Trimming stripped 0 bases from V and 2 bases from J, with 8 bases between. The CDR3 is made up of 14 amino acids.

The chain is built from TRBV2 and TRBJ2-1; TRBD2 agrees at 13 bases. The germline CDR1 and CDR2 sequences are SNHLY and FYNNEI. V shed 5 bases and J 6 bases; nucleotides not matched to a gene: 1. CDR3 length: 14 amino acids. As DNA, the CDR3 is TGTGCCAGCAGTAGACTAGCGGGAGGCAATGAGCAGTTCTTC. Translated: CASSRLAGGNEQFF.

The chain has TRBV29-1 and TRBJ2-7, with D maybe TRBD1 (6 bases). This CDR3 comprises 15 residues. Germline CDR1 reads SQVTM; CDR2 reads ANQGSEA. V lost 1 base to trimming and J lost 0 bases, with 13 bases between them. This chain's CDR3 is CSVEVAGDNSYEQYF. In nucleotides, the CDR3 is TGCAGCGTTGAAGTAGCAGGGGATAACTCCTACGAGCAGTACTTC.

The genes are TRBV29-1 and TRBJ2-5; a weak D match, TRBD1 (5 bases). The better agreement between TRBJ2-7 and the DNA end casts doubt on the J call. The CDR3 sequence is 14 residues long. The germline CDR1 and CDR2 sequences are SQVTM and ANQGSEA. The CDR3 DNA sequence: TGCAGCGTGGTCATAGCAGGGCAGACCTACGAGCAGTACTTC. Amino acids: CSVVIAGQTYEQYF.

The chain combines TRBV29-1 with TRBJ2-3; D is possibly TRBD2 (5 bases). V lost 0 bases and J 1 base, leaving 5 bases between the germline ends. From germline, CDR1 is SQVTM and CDR2 ANQGSEA. The CDR3 loop spans 13 amino acids. The CDR3 here is CSVEEGGTDTQYF. The CDR3 nucleotides read TGCAGCGTTGAAGAGGGAGGCACAGATACGCAGTATTTT.

The rearrangement joins TRBV7-2 to TRBJ2-1; 10 positions match TRBD2. The CDR3 is 16 residues long. Germline-derived CDR1 and CDR2 are SGHTA and FQGNSA. V shed 0 bases, J shed 6 bases, and the junction held 5 bases outside the gene matches. In DNA, the CDR3 is TGTGCCAGCAGCTTAGCCGTGGGACTAGCGAGCAATGAGCAGTTCTTC. This translates into CASSLAVGLASNEQFF. The full variable domain, completed using reference TRBV7-2 and TRBJ2-1, is GAGVSQSPSNKVTEKGKDVELRCDPISGHTALYWYRQSLGQGLEFLIYFQGNSAPDKSGLPSDRFSAERTGGSVSTLTIQRTQQEDSAVYLCASSLAVGLASNEQFFGPGTRLTVL.

V gene TRBV5-6 combines with J gene TRBJ2-3; a weak D match, TRBD1 (6 bases). Germline CDR1 is SGHDT and CDR2 is YYEEEE. This CDR3 spans 15 amino acids. Trimming stripped 0 bases from V and 3 bases from J, with 11 bases between. This chain's CDR3 is CASSLVGGGTDTQYF. In DNA, the CDR3 is TGTGCCAGCAGCTTGGTAGGGGGTGGAACAGATACGCAGTATTTT.

The V call is TRBV28, the J call TRBJ2-1; maybe TRBD2 (6 bases). CDR1 and CDR2 (germline): MDHEN, SYDVKM. Trimming removed 6 bases at V and 4 bases at J, with 13 bases between. The CDR3 consists of 14 residues. The CDR3 DNA reads TGTGCCAGCAGCCCTGGGACTTTATACAATGAGCAGTTCTTC. Its protein is CASSPGTLYNEQFF.

V gene TRBV27 combines with J gene TRBJ2-7; D not certain. V lost 2 bases and J lost 0, with 8 bases in between. Germline CDR1 reads MNHEY; CDR2 reads SMNVEV (reference sequence). The CDR3 is 14 residues long. CDR3: CASSLEASSYEQYF. The CDR3 DNA is TGTGCCAGCAGTTTAGAGGCAAGCTCCTACGAGCAGTACTTC.

This chain uses TRBV19 with TRBJ2-3; 9 nucleotides agree with TRBD1. Germline-derived CDR1 and CDR2 are LNHDA and SQIVND (reference sequence). The V and J ends lost 4 bases and 5 bases, in that order; junction bases with no gene match: 10. This CDR3 contains 16 residues. In nucleotides, the CDR3 is TGTGCCAGTAGTAACCCGGGACAGGGCGGGGGAGATACGCAGTATTTT. Its translation is CASSNPGQGGGDTQYF.

This clone has just one count. CDR3: CAWSRGGLNEQYF. The CDR3 DNA follows: TGTGCCTGGAGTAGGGGTGGGCTTAACGAGCAGTACTTC. The V gene is TRBV30, the J gene TRBJ2-7; a weak D match, TRBD1 (5 bases). The CDR3 covers 13 residues. V lost 2 bases to trimming and J lost 5 bases, with 13 bases between them. CDR1 is GTSNPN and CDR2 is SVGIG in the germline V gene (reference sequence).

The J gene is TRBJ2-7, the V gene TRBV7-2, with D tentatively TRBD2 (6 bases). The CDR3 length is 13 residues. Germline CDR1 SGHTA, CDR2 FQGNSA. The ends were cut back, 2 bases at V and 3 bases at J, with 8 bases in the middle. The CDR3 sequence: CASSLSTSYEQYF. The CDR3 DNA is TGTGCCAGCAGCTTATCGACTAGCTACGAGCAGTACTTC.

The chain carries TRBV6-1 and TRBJ2-3; a possible D gene is TRBD2 (6 bases). Deletions cut 7 bases from V and 3 bases from J, with 11 bases between. CDR3 size: 13 residues. Germline V gene data show CDR1 as MNHNS and CDR2 as SASEGT. CDR3 in DNA: TGTGCCAGCAATCTTCTAGCGACAGATACGCAGTATTTT. Amino acids: CASNLLATDTQYF.

The chain recombines TRBV5-1 with TRBJ1-6; 9 bases are shared with TRBD1. After removal of 4 bases from V and 10 bases from J, the junction contained 9 bases not matched to a gene. CDR1 and CDR2 (germline): SGHRS, YFSETQ. The CDR3 is 15 residues long. The DNA of the CDR3 is TGCGCCAGCAGCGGGGGGGACAGGGTCGAGTCACCCCTCCACTTT. Residues: CASSGGDRVESPLHF.